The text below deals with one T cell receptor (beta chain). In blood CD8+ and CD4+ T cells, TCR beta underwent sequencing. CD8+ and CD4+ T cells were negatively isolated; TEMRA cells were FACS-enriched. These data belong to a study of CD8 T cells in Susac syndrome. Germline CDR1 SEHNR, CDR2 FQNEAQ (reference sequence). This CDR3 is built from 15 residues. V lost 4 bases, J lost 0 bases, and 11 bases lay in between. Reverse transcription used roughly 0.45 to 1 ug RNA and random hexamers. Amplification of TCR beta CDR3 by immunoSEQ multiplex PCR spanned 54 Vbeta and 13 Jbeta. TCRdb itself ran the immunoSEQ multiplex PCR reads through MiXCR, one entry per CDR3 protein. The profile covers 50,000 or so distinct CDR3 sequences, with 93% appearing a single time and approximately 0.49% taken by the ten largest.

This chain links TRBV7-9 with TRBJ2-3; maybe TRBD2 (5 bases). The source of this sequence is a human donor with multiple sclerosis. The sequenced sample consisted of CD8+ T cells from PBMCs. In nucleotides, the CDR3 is TGTGCCAGCAGCTCCCTGAGGGAGAGCACAGATACGCAGTATTTT. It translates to CASSSLRESTDTQYF.